This TCR beta chain was obtained from a study of blood T cell repertoires in COVID-19. Profiling relied on immunoSEQ multiplex PCR, and the TCRdb table lists in-frame clones only, not all of them. The top ten hold approximately 6.5% of the sample, which has about 220,000 clones, 84% seen once. The sample comprised PBMCs or T cells enriched from blood (not recorded which). The clonotype originates from a middle-aged woman who had recovered from COVID-19.

In DNA form, the CDR3 reads TGCGCCAGCAGCAATAGCGTTACCTTAGGGGGGGGAGATACGCAGTATTTT. Residues: CASSNSVTLGGGDTQYF. The gene calls are TRBV5-1 and TRBJ2-3, with D maybe TRBD2 (7 bases). Germline CDR1 is SGHRS and CDR2 is YFSETQ. The CDR3 spans 17 residues. Trimming cost V 4 bases and J 5 bases, with 23 bases left between them.